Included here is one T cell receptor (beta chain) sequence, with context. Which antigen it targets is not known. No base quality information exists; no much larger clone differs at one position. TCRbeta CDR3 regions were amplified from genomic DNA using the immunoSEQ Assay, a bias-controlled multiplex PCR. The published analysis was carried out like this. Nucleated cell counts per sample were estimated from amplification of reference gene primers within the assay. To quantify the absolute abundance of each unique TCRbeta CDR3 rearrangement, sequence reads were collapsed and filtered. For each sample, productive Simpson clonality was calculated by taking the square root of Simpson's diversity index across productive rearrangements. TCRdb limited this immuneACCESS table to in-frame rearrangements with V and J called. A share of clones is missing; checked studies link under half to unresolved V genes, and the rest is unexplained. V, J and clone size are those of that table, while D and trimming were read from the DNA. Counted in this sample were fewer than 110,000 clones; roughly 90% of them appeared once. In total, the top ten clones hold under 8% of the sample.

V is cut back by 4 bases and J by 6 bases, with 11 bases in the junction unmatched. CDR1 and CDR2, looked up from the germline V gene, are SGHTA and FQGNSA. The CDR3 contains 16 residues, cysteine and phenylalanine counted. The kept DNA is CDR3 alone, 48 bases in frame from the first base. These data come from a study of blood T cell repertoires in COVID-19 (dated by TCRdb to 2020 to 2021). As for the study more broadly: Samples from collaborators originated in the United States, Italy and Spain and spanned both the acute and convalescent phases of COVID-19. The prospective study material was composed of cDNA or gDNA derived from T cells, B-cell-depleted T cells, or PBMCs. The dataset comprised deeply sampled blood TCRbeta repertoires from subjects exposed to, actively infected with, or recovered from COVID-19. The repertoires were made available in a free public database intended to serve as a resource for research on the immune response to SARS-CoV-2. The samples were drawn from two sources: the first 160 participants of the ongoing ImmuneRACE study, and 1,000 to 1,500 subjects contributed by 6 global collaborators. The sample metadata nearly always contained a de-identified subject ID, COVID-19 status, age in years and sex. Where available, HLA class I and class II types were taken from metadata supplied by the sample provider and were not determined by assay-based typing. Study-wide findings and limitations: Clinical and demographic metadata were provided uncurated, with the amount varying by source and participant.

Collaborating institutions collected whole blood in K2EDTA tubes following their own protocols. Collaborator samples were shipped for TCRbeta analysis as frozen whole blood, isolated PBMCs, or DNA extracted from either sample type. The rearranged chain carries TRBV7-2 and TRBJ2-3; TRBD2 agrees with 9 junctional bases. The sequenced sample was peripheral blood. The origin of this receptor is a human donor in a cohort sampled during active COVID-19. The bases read TGTGCCAGCAGCTCACTCCTTAGCGGGGGAGGGGATACGCAGTATTTT. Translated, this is CASSSLLSGGGDTQYF.